This passage covers 27 T cell receptor beta chains from one sample sequenced in a study of blood T cell repertoires in COVID-19. Using immunoSEQ multiplex PCR, the repertoire was profiled, and TCRdb retains in-frame clones only, with some absent. The data hold more than 150,000 clones, with roughly 83% observed a single time. The source material was peripheral blood. Receptor source: a man between 18 and 35 years old with active or convalescent COVID-19.

This chain joins TRBV5-5 and TRBJ2-3, with a possible D match to TRBD2 (5 bases). The V and J ends lost 0 bases and 6 bases respectively, with 8 bases between them. CDR1 and CDR2 from the germline V gene are SGHKS and YYEKEE (reference sequence). The CDR3 contains 13 residues. The CDR3 DNA follows: TGTGCCAGCAGCTTGGCCGGGGATGATACGCAGTATTTT. Its translation is CASSLAGDDTQYF.

This chain joins TRBV6-5 and TRBJ2-7; TRBD2 is a possible D gene (5 bases). This CDR3 is 16 amino acids long. Trimming removed 2 bases at V and 3 bases at J, with 17 bases between. The germline gives CDR1 MNHEY, CDR2 SVGAGI. Here the CDR3 reads CASSYEGGGPSYEQYF. In nucleotides, the CDR3 is TGTGCCAGCAGTTACGAAGGAGGCGGGCCGAGCTACGAGCAGTACTTC.

The V gene is TRBV11-3, the J gene TRBJ2-5, with a possible D match to TRBD2 (6 bases). CDR3 length: 17 amino acids. Germline CDR1 and CDR2: SGHNT and YENEEA. V lost 1 base and J 1 base, leaving 16 bases between the germline ends. CDR3 amino acids: CASSLGGRGGAQETQYF. CDR3 nucleotide sequence: TGTGCCAGCAGCTTAGGTGGACGGGGAGGAGCCCAAGAGACCCAGTACTTC.

The chain is built from TRBV11-2 and TRBJ2-1; D uncertain. Germline V CDR1 and CDR2: SGHAT, FQNNGV. The CDR3 covers 15 residues. Deletions cut 1 base from V and 3 bases from J, with 10 bases between. The CDR3 loop is CASSLGSPIYNEQFF. The CDR3 DNA reads TGTGCCAGCAGCTTAGGTTCTCCTATCTACAATGAGCAGTTCTTC.

The genes are TRBV6-2 or TRBV6-3 and TRBJ1-2; TRBD1 aligns across 7 bases. CDR1 is MNHEY, CDR2 SVGEGT, per germline. V shed 5 bases and J 4 bases; nucleotides not matched to a gene: 16. The CDR3 spans 17 residues. The CDR3 sequence: CASSNMDRTPRSYGYTF. The CDR3 nucleotides read TGTGCCAGCAGTAACATGGACAGGACCCCAAGAAGCTATGGCTACACCTTC.

The gene calls are TRBV30 and TRBJ2-1; possible D gene TRBD2, 6 bases. CDR1 is GTSNPN, CDR2 SVGIG, per germline (reference sequence). The CDR3 is 11 amino acids. Between the trimmed V and J ends, which lost 3 bases and 10 bases, there was a span of 10 bases. This CDR3 reads CAWSLLAEQFF. CDR3 DNA: TGTGCCTGGAGCCTGCTAGCGGAGCAGTTCTTC.

The genes are TRBV11-3 and TRBJ2-1; 8 bases agree with TRBD2. CDR3 length: 14 amino acids. Trimming at V came to 6 bases and at J to 6 bases, leaving 7 bases not matched to a gene. Germline V gives CDR1 SGHNT, CDR2 YENEEA. CDR3 nucleotides: TGTGCCAGCAGTCCGGGACTAGTTAGCAATGAGCAGTTCTTC. This sequence encodes CASSPGLVSNEQFF.

The chain is built from TRBV7-3 and TRBJ2-1, with D possibly TRBD1 on 6 matching bases. The germline CDR1 and CDR2 sequences are SGHTA and FQGTGA. Deletions cut 5 bases from V and 3 bases from J, with 14 bases between. The CDR3 is 15 residues long. This CDR3 reads CASSAGATDYNEQFF. DNA of the CDR3: TGTGCCAGCAGCGCAGGGGCGACGGACTACAATGAGCAGTTCTTC.

The V gene is TRBV15, the J gene TRBJ1-6; possibly TRBD1 for D (5 bases). CDR1 is LNHNV and CDR2 is YYDKDF in the germline V gene (reference sequence). The CDR3 covers 13 residues. V was clipped by 3 bases and J by 7 bases, with 7 bases between them. The CDR3 DNA sequence: TGTGCCACCAGCAGGGACAACAATTCACCCCTCCACTTT. It encodes CATSRDNNSPLHF.

V and J are TRBV19 and TRBJ1-2; 7 nucleotides match TRBD1. V shed 7 bases and J 1 base; nucleotides not matched to a gene: 6. Germline V gives CDR1 LNHDA, CDR2 SQIVND (reference sequence). The CDR3 consists of 14 residues. CDR3 loop: CASTGTVSNYGYTF. DNA for the CDR3: TGTGCCAGTACCGGGACAGTGAGTAACTATGGCTACACCTTC.

The rearrangement joins TRBV24-1 to TRBJ2-5; the match to TRBD2 covers 9 bases. This CDR3 has 16 amino acids. Germline V lookup: CDR1 KGHDR, CDR2 SFDVKD. The V segment lost 4 bases and the J segment 7 bases; nucleotides outside the gene matches: 12. The CDR3 loop is CATSETGLAGRGTQYF. In DNA form, the CDR3 reads TGTGCCACCAGTGAAACGGGACTAGCTGGGAGGGGGACCCAGTACTTC.

V gene TRBV5-8 combines with J gene TRBJ2-2; TRBD1 matches 9 bases. CDR3 length: 14 amino acids. The germline V gene encodes CDR1 SGHTS and CDR2 YDEGEE. After removal of 2 bases from V and 6 bases from J, the junction contained 2 bases not matched to a gene. The CDR3 spells CASSFRQGAGELFF. CDR3 coding DNA: TGTGCCAGCAGCTTCAGACAGGGGGCCGGGGAGCTGTTTTTT.

The rearrangement uses TRBV27 and TRBJ2-1; 9 nucleotides match TRBD1. CDR3 length: 16 amino acids. Trimming took 5 bases from V and 6 from J; bases not matched to a gene: 11. Per the germline V gene, CDR1 is MNHEY and CDR2 is SMNVEV (reference sequence). The CDR3 spells CASSPRDRVMGNEQFF. CDR3 sequence (DNA): TGTGCCAGCAGTCCGCGGGACAGGGTAATGGGCAATGAGCAGTTCTTC.

This clone was seen a handful of times. This rearrangement joins TRBV7-9 to TRBJ1-1; unclear D gene. Trimming took 0 bases from V and 1 from J, leaving 6 bases between them. Germline V gene sequence: CDR1 SEHNR, CDR2 FQNEAQ (reference sequence). The CDR3 runs 14 residues. The CDR3 DNA follows: TGTGCCAGCAGCTTAGCACACAAGAACACTGAAGCTTTCTTT. Its translation: CASSLAHKNTEAFF.

This chain connects TRBV10-3 to TRBJ1-2, with TRBD1 matching over 8 bases. This CDR3 comprises 14 residues. The V segment lost 10 bases and the J segment 5 bases; nucleotides outside the gene matches: 12. The germline gives CDR1 ENHRY, CDR2 SYGVKD. CDR3 sequence (DNA): TGTGCCACCGAATCACGCACAGGGGGGTATGGCTACACCTTC. Its protein is CATESRTGGYGYTF.

The chain recombines TRBV13 with TRBJ2-7, with a tentative D call TRBD1 (6 bases). CDR1 is PRHDT, CDR2 FYEKMQ, per germline (reference sequence). CDR3 size: 12 residues. V lost 3 bases and J 4 bases, leaving 7 bases between the germline ends. CDR3: CASSLGAYEQYF. CDR3 nucleotide sequence: TGTGCCAGCAGCTTGGGGGCTTACGAGCAGTACTTC.

The CDR3 region is CASSQEISGGNNEQFF. As DNA, the CDR3 is TGTGCCAGCAGCCAAGAAATTAGCGGGGGAAACAATGAGCAGTTCTTC. The chain carries TRBV3-1 (or the pseudogene TRBV3-2) and TRBJ2-1; 9 nucleotides align to TRBD2. This CDR3 comprises 16 residues. Germline V lookup: CDR1 LGHDT, CDR2 YNNKEL (reference sequence). The V gene end was trimmed by 0 bases and the J gene end by 5 bases; junction bases not matched to a gene: 5.

This clone occurred a few times. This CDR3 is CASSRTTYNEQFF. The CDR3 DNA sequence: TGTGCCAGCAGCCGGACAACCTACAATGAGCAGTTCTTC. V and J are TRBV7-6 and TRBJ2-1, with D perhaps TRBD1 (5 bases). Trimming cost V 5 bases and J 2 bases, with 7 bases left between them. The CDR3 spans 13 residues. Germline CDR1 is SGHVS and CDR2 is FNYEAQ.

The V call is TRBV5-1, the J call TRBJ1-3; D is uncertain. The CDR3 contains 13 residues. V was cut by 6 bases and J by 3 bases, with 10 bases left in between. Germline values: CDR1 SGHRS, CDR2 YFSETQ. The CDR3 loop is CASTMEIGNTIYF. The CDR3 DNA reads as TGCGCCAGCACGATGGAGATTGGAAACACCATATATTTT. Looking up the rest from reference TRBV5-1 and TRBJ1-3 gives the full variable domain: KAGVTQTPRYLIKTRGQQVTLSCSPISGHRSVSWYQQTPGQGLQFLFEYFSETQRNKGNFPGRFSGRQFSNSRSEMNVSTLELGDSALYLCASTMEIGNTIYFGEGSWLTVV.

This chain joins TRBV5-1 and TRBJ1-2; D is possibly TRBD1 (6 bases). CDR1 and CDR2 (germline): SGHRS, YFSETQ. Trimming stripped 3 bases from V and 0 bases from J, with 15 bases between. There are 16 residues in the CDR3. The CDR3 DNA sequence: TGCGCCAGCAGCTCGCCGACAGGACCAACTAACTATGGCTACACCTTC. This translates into CASSSPTGPTNYGYTF.

The chain combines TRBV18 with TRBJ1-5; a possible D gene is TRBD1 (6 bases). The CDR3 spans 16 residues. Deletions cut 3 bases from V and 0 bases from J, with 12 bases between. Germline V gene lookup returns CDR1 KGHSH and CDR2 LQKENI. The CDR3 protein is CASSPTGSNSNQPQHF. The CDR3 DNA sequence: TGTGCCAGCTCACCTACAGGGTCGAATAGCAATCAGCCCCAGCATTTT.

Here the CDR3 DNA reads TGTGCCAGCAGCCCGACTCCCGGGACAGCCTCCTACGAGCAGTACTTC. Translating gives CASSPTPGTASYEQYF. The chain recombines TRBV5-4 with TRBJ2-7; 7 bases line up with TRBD1. Germline V gives CDR1 SGHNT, CDR2 YYREEE (reference sequence). J gave up 0 bases and V 4 bases, and 10 bases lay outside the gene matches. The CDR3 has 16 residues.

In this sample, this clone turned up a few times. CDR3 region: CASSQVRGTGGEKLFF. CDR3 coding DNA: TGCGCCAGCAGCCAAGTCAGGGGGACAGGGGGTGAAAAACTGTTTTTT. The chain uses TRBV4-3 and TRBJ1-4; the match to TRBD1 covers 11 bases. Germline CDR1 reads LGHNA; CDR2 reads YSLEER. V shed 1 base, J shed 7 bases, and the junction held 5 bases outside the gene matches. The CDR3 runs to 16 residues.

The rearrangement joins TRBV11-2 to TRBJ2-5, with D perhaps matching TRBD1 (5 bases). Germline V lookup: CDR1 SGHAT, CDR2 FQNNGV. The CDR3 runs 14 residues. Trimming pared 5 bases from V and 3 bases from J, leaving 13 bases between. The CDR3 bases are TGTGCCAGCAGCGATGCGACAGAAGAAGAGACCCAGTACTTC. Its translation: CASSDATEEETQYF.

CDR3 DNA sequence: TGCGCCAGCGGACGGACTAGCGGGAGTATGAACTACGAGCAGTACTTC. Protein product: CASGRTSGSMNYEQYF. This chain uses TRBV10-1 with TRBJ2-7; 13 bases agree with TRBD2. This CDR3 is 16 amino acids long. Unmatched junction bases numbered 10, after V lost 8 bases and J lost 3 bases. The V gene's germline CDR1 is WNHNN and CDR2 SYGVQD (reference sequence).

The chain recombines TRBV6-1 with TRBJ1-2; D may be TRBD1 (6 bases). This CDR3 region has 16 residues. Germline V gene lookup returns CDR1 MNHNS and CDR2 SASEGT. The V end lost 4 bases, the J end lost 2 bases, and 17 bases lay between the germline ends. Here the CDR3 reads CASSATWTAYNYGYTF. The CDR3 DNA follows: TGTGCCAGCAGTGCAACGTGGACAGCCTACAACTATGGCTACACCTTC.

This clone was seen once. The rearrangement joins TRBV20-1 to TRBJ2-3; D not certain. V dropped 5 bases and J dropped 6 bases, with 9 bases sitting between them. Germline assignment: CDR1 DFQATT and CDR2 SNEGSKA (reference sequence). This CDR3 region has 11 residues. The CDR3, as DNA: TGCAGTGCTCAAGTGCGGGATACGCAGTATTTT. Translating gives CSAQVRDTQYF.